This T cell receptor beta chain was recorded in a study of monozygotic twins with inflammatory bowel disease. TCRalpha along with TCRbeta cDNA was subjected to two nested PCRs lasting approximately 16 and 9 cycles. TCRdb reprocessed the 5' RACE reads and keeps a single row for each CDR3 protein, giving no DNA. The table lists around 450,000 distinct CDR3 sequences. Worth noting for this clonotype: Its antigen is as yet unknown.

Germline V gene data show CDR1 as DFQATT and CDR2 as SNEGSKA (reference sequence). The CDR3 extends over 16 amino acids. Overall study findings and caveats: Repertoire similarity did not differ between concordant and discordant twins, possibly owing to limited power. Distinction of different T cell subtypes was not possible.

The clonotype originates from a human donor with ulcerative colitis or Crohn's disease, or a healthy co-twin of an affected twin (not recorded which). Material for sequencing was blood. This sequence joins TRBV20-1 and TRBJ2-1; the D call from TCRdb, TRBD2, cannot be confirmed without DNA. The CDR3 loop is CSARDRGGRSNNEQFF.